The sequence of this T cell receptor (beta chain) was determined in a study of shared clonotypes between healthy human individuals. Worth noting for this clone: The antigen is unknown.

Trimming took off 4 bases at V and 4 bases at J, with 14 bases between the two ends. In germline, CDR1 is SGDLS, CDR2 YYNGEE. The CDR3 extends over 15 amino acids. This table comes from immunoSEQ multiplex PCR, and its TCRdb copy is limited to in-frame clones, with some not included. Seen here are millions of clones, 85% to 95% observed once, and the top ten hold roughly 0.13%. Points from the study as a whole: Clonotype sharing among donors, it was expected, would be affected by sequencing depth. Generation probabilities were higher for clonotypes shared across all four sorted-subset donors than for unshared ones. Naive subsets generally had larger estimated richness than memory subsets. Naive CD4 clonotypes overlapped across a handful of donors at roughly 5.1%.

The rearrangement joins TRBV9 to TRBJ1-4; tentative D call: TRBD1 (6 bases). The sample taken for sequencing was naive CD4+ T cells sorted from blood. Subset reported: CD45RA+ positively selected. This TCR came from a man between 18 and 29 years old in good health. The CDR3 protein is CASSSFGGLNEKLFF. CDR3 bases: TGTGCCAGCAGCTCCTTCGGGGGGCTTAATGAAAAACTGTTTTTT.